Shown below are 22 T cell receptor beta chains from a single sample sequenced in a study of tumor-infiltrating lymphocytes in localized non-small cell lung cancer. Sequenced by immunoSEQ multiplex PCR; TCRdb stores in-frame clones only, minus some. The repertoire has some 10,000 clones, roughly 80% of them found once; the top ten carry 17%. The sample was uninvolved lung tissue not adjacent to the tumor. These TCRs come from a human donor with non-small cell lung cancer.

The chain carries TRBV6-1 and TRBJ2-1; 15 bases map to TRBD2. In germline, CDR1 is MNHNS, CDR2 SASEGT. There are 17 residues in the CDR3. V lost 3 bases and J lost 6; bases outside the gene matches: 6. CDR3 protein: CASSDRTSGGASNEQFF. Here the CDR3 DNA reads TGTGCCAGCAGTGACCGGACTAGCGGGGGGGCCTCCAATGAGCAGTTCTTC.

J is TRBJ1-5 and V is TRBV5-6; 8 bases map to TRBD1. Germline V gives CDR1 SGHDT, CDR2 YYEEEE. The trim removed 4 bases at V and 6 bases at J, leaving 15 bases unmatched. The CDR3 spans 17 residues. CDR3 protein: CASSQGQGGMRGQPQHF. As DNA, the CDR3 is TGTGCCAGCAGCCAAGGACAGGGTGGAATGAGGGGTCAGCCCCAGCATTTT.

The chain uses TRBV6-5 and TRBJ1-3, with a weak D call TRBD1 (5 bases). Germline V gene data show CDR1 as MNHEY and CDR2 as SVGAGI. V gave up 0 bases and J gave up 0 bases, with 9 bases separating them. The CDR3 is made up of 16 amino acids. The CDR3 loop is CASSYSRQSSGNTIYF. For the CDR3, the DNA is TGTGCCAGCAGTTACTCGCGACAGAGCTCTGGAAACACCATATATTTT.

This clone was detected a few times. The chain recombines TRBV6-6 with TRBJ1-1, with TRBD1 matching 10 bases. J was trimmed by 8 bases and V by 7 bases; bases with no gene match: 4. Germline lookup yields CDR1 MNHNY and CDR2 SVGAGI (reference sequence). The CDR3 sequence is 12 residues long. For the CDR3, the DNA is TGTGCCAGCATTCTGGGACAGGGGGAAGCTTTCTTT. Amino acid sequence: CASILGQGEAFF.

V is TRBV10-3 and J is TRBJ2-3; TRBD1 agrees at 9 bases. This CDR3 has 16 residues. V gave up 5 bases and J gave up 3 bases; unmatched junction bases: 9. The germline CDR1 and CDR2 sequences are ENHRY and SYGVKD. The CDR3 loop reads CAISLAGTGPTDTQYF. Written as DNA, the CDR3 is TGTGCCATCAGTCTGGCCGGGACAGGGCCAACAGATACGCAGTATTTT.

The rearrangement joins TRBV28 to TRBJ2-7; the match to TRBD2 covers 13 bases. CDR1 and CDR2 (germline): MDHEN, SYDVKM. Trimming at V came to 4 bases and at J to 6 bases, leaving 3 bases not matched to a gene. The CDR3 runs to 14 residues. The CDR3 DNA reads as TGTGCCAGCAGTTCCGGACTAGCGGGGGCCGAGCAGTACTTC. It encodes CASSSGLAGAEQYF.

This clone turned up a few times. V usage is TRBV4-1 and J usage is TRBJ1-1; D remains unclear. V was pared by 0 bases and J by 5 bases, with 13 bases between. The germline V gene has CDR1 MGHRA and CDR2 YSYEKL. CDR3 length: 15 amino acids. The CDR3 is CASSQEPGPGTEAFF. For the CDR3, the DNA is TGCGCCAGCAGCCAAGAGCCCGGTCCTGGGACTGAAGCTTTCTTT.

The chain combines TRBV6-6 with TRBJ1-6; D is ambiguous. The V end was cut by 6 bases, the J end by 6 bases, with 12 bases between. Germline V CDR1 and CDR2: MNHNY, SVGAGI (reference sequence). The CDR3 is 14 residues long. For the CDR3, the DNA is TGTGCCAGCAGCGCCGAACGGATTAATTCACCCCTCCACTTT. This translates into CASSAERINSPLHF.

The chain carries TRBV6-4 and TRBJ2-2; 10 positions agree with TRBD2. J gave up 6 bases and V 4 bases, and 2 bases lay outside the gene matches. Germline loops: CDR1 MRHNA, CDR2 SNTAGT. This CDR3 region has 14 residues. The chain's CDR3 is CASSASGGSGELFF. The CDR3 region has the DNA TGTGCCAGCAGTGCTAGCGGGGGATCCGGGGAGCTGTTTTTT.

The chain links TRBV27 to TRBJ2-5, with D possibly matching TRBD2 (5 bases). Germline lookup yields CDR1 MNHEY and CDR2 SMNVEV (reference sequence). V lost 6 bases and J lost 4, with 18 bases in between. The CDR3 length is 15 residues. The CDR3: CASRGWTSMGETQYF. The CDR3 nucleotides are TGTGCCAGCAGGGGATGGACTTCCATGGGAGAGACCCAGTACTTC.

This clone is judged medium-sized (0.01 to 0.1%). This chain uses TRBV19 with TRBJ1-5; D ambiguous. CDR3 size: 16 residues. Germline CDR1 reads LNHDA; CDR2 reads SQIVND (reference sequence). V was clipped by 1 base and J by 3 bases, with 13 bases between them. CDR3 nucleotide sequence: TGTGCCAGTAGTATAGGTGGGCGCGGTGTCAATCAGCCCCAGCATTTT. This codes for CASSIGGRGVNQPQHF.

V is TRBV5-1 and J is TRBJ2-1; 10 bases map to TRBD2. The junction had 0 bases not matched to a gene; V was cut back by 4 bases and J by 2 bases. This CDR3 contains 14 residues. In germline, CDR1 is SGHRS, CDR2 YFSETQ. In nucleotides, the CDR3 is TGCGCCAGCAGCAGCGGGGGGGCCTACAATGAGCAGTTCTTC. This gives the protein CASSSGGAYNEQFF.

CDR3 sequence reads: CASSLAQGEQYF. The CDR3 DNA reads as TGCGCCAGCAGCTTGGCCCAGGGCGAGCAGTACTTC. The chain links TRBV5-1 to TRBJ2-7, with TRBD1 as a possible D gene (5 bases). The CDR3 is 12 residues long. Germline loops: CDR1 SGHRS, CDR2 YFSETQ. V was cut by 0 bases and J by 6 bases, with 7 bases left in between.

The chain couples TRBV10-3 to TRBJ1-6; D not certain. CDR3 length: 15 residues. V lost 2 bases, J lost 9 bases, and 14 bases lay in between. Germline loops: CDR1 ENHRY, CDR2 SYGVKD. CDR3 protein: CAISETPPSVSPLHF. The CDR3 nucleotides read TGTGCCATCAGTGAGACCCCGCCTTCAGTTTCACCCCTCCACTTT.

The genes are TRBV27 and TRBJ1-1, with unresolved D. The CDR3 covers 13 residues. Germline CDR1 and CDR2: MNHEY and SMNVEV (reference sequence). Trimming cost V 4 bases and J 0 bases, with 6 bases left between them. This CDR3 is CASSSVLNTEAFF. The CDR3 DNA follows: TGTGCCAGCAGTTCCGTACTGAACACTGAAGCTTTCTTT.

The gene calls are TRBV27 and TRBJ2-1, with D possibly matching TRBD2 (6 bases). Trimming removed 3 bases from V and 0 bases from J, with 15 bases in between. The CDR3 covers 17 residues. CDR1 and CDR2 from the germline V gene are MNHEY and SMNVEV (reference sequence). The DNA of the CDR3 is TGTGCCAGCAGTTTTTCAGCGGGCCAAAGCTCCTACAATGAGCAGTTCTTC. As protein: CASSFSAGQSSYNEQFF.

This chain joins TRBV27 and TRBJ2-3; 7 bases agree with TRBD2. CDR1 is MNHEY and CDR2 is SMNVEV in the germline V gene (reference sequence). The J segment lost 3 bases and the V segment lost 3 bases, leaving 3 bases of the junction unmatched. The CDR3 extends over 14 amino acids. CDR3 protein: CASSFGLGTDTQYF. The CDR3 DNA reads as TGTGCCAGCAGTTTCGGACTAGGAACAGATACGCAGTATTTT.

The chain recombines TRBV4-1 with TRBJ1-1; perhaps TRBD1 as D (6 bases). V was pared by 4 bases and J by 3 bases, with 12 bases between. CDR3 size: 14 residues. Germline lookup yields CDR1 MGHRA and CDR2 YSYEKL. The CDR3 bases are TGCGCCAGCAGCCGATTACAGGGATACACTGAAGCTTTCTTT. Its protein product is CASSRLQGYTEAFF.

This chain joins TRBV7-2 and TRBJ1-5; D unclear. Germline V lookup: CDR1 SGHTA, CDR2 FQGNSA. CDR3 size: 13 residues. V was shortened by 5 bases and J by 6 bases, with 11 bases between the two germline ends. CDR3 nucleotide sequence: TGTGCCAGCAGCCGCGGTTTGGGTCAGCCCCAGCATTTT. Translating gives CASSRGLGQPQHF.

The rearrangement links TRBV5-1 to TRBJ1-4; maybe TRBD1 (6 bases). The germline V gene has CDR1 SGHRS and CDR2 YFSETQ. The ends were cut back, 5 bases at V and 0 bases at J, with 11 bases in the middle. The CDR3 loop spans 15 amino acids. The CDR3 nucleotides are TGCGCCAGCAGACAATCAGGGGCAACTAATGAAAAACTGTTTTTT. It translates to CASRQSGATNEKLFF.

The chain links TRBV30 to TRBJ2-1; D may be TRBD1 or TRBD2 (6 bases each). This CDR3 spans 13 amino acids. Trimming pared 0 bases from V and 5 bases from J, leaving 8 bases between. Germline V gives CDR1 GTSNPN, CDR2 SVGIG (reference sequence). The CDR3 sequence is CAWSVGGNNEQFF. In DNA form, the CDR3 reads TGTGCCTGGAGTGTAGGGGGGAACAATGAGCAGTTCTTC.

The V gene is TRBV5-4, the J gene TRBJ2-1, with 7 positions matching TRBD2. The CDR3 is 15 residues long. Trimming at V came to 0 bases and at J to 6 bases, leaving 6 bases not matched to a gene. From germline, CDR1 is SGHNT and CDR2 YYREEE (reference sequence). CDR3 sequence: CASSLALASFNEQFF. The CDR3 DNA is TGTGCCAGCAGCTTGGCACTAGCGAGTTTCAATGAGCAGTTCTTC.